This T cell receptor (beta chain) emerged from a study of CD8+ T cells in alopecia areata. The overall study: Treated patients were scored for severity by percent of scalp affected.

Findings and limits, study-wide: Clonality was higher in lesional than normal scalp, especially in alopecia totalis/universalis.

Reverse transcription of extracted RNA yielded cDNA, which provided the sequencing template. Generated by immunoSEQ multiplex PCR, the TCRdb table keeps only in-frame clones and is missing some. The repertoire holds 75,000 to 85,000 clones, approximately 64% seen once, with around 24% in the top ten. A few counts support this clone. Its target is unknown. Treatment: oral pan-JAK inhibitor, 5-10 mg twice daily. Alopecia areata patients provided lesional scalp punch biopsies and peripheral blood, both collected for the study. Per germline, CDR1 ENHRY and CDR2 SYGVKD. Germline trimming cut 5 bases from V and 3 bases from J; bases unmatched to any gene: 11. The CDR3 has 16 residues.

Sequenced here: CD8+ T cells sorted from blood, sampled at week 24, from a patient treated with tofacitinib. V gene TRBV10-3 combines with J gene TRBJ2-5; 8 bases align to TRBD2. This TCR came from a human donor with alopecia areata. The CDR3 here is CAISRLATSVEETQYF. The CDR3 DNA is TGTGCCATCAGTCGACTGGCGACTAGCGTAGAAGAGACCCAGTACTTC.